The subject of this entry is one T cell receptor beta chain. What it binds is not known. Sequencing libraries made from TCR beta cDNA carried unique molecular identifiers. In TCRdb, the PCR reads were re-called with MiXCR into one record per CDR3 protein. The sample carries almost 700,000 distinct CDR3 sequences, 59% recorded once. This entry belongs to a study of post-analysis software for immune sequencing data. Overall study: Disease courses included relapsing-remitting, secondary progressive and progressive-relapsing multiple sclerosis.

Study-wide findings and caveats: Patients used roughly five TRBV segments, including TRBV5-6, TRBV5-1 and TRBV20-1, more often than controls. Normalized Chao1 diversity was significantly reduced in patients versus controls.

The CDR3 length is 17 residues. The germline gives CDR1 DFQATT, CDR2 SNEGSKA (reference sequence). The ends lost 0 bases at V and 10 bases at J; junction bases unmatched: 17. The chain carries TRBV20-1 and TRBJ2-1, with 8 positions matching TRBD1. Sample: blood. The TCR comes from a girl aged 2 to 9 with multiple sclerosis. CDR3 nucleotide sequence: TGCAGTGCTAGAGATGGGGTCGGACAGGGAGGTGTGGAGGAGCAGTTCTTC. This sequence encodes CSARDGVGQGGVEEQFF.